These T cell receptor beta chains were read from a single sample in a study of monozygotic twins with inflammatory bowel disease. TCRdb reanalyzed the 5' RACE reads, giving one entry per CDR3 protein sequence and no DNA. The sample totals around 380,000 distinct CDR3 sequences. Material for sequencing was blood. All receptors derive from a human donor with ulcerative colitis or Crohn's disease, or a healthy co-twin of an affected twin (not recorded which). CDR3s include the opening cysteine and the closing phenylalanine or tryptophan.

J | V | CDR3
TRBJ1-1 | TRBV7-2 | CASSADRITEAFF
TRBJ2-1 | TRBV5-1 | CASSQAAGPYNEQFF
TRBJ2-7 | TRBV28 | CASSFPGGRSYEQYF
TRBJ1-2 | TRBV19 | CASSITGATPYGYTF
TRBJ2-7 | TRBV4-3 | CASSQAAGARAAEQYF
TRBJ2-7 | TRBV7-6 | CASSVIAGGRNEQYF
TRBJ2-5 | TRBV5-1 | CASSPNEARAETQYF
TRBJ2-2 | TRBV5-5 | CASSLARGGQIGELFF
TRBJ2-5 | TRBV5-1 | CASSLGALAGRGETQYF
TRBJ2-1 | TRBV5-1 | CASSLAGTSGRGSYNEQFF
TRBJ2-4 | TRBV19 | CASSGVGRRYNIQYF
TRBJ2-1 | TRBV7-6 | CASSLASGSWYNEQFF
TRBJ2-2 | TRBV30 | CAWSVGGADTGELFF
TRBJ2-1 | TRBV14 | CASSQAGQPYNEQFF
TRBJ1-4 | TRBV4-2 | CASSQPFGEEEKLFF
TRBJ2-7 | TRBV4-1 | CASSQSTGIIDEQYF
TRBJ2-1 | TRBV27 | CASWDSSRHGEQFF
TRBJ2-7 | TRBV10-3 | CATSGTALYEQYF